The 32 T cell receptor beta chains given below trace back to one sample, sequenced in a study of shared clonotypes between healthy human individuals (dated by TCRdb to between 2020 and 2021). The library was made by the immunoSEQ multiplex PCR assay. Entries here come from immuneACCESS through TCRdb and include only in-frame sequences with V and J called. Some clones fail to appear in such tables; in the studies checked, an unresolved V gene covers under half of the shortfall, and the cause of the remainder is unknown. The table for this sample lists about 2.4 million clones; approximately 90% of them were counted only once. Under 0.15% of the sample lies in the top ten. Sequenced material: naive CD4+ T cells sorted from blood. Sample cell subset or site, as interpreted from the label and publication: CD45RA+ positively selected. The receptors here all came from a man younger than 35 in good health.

The CDR3 sequence is CSVEDGGLAGGQFSVDEQFF. Written as DNA, the CDR3 is TGCAGCGTTGAAGATGGTGGACTAGCGGGAGGGCAATTTAGTGTCGATGAGCAGTTCTTC. The V and J genes are TRBV29-1 and TRBJ2-1; 15 bases fit TRBD2. This CDR3 is 20 amino acids long. Germline lookup yields CDR1 SQVTM and CDR2 ANQGSEA. J lost 8 bases, V lost 0 bases, and 17 bases had no gene match.

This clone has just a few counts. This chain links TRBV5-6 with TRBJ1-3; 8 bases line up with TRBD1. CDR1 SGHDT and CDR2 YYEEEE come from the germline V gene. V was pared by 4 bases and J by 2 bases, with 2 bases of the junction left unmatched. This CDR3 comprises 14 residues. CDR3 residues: CASSARGPGNTIYF. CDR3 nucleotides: TGTGCCAGCAGCGCCAGGGGGCCTGGAAACACCATATATTTT.

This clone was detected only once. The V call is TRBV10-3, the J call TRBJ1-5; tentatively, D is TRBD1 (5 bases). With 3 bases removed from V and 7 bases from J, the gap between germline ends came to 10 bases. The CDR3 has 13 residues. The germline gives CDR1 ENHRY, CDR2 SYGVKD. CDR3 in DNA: TGTGCCATCAGTGATGGCGAGGGGCAGCCCCAGCATTTT. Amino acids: CAISDGEGQPQHF.

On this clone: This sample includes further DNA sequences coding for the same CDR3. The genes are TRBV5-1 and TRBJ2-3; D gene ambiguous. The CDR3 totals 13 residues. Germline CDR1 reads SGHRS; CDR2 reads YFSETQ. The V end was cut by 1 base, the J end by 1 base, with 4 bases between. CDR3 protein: CASSLRGTDTQYF. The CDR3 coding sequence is TGCGCCAGCAGCTTGCGCGGCACAGATACGCAGTATTTT.

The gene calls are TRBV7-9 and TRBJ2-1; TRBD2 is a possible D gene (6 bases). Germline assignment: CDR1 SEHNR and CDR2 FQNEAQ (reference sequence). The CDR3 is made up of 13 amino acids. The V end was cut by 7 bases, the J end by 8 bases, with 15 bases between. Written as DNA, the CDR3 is TGTGCCAGCATTTGGGGCGGGGACGATGAGCAGTTCTTC. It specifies CASIWGGDDEQFF.

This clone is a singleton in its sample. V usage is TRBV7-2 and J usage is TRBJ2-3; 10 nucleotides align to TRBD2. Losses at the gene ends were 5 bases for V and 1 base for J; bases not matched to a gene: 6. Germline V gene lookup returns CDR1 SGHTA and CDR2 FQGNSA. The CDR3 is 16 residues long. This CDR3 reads CASSQTSGRGTDTQYF. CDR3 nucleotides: TGTGCCAGCAGCCAAACCAGCGGGAGGGGCACAGATACGCAGTATTTT.

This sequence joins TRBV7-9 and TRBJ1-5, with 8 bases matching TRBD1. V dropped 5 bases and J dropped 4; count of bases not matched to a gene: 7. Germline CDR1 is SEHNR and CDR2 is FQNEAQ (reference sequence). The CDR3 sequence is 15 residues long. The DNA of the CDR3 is TGTGCCAGCAGCCCGTCCGGACAGGGTAATCAGCCCCAGCATTTT. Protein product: CASSPSGQGNQPQHF.

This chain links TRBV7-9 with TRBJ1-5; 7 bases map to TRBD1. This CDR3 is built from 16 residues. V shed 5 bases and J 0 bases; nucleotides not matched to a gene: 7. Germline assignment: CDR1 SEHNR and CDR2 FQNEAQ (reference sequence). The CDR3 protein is CASSPSDRDSNQPQHF. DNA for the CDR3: TGTGCCAGCAGCCCAAGCGACAGGGATAGCAATCAGCCCCAGCATTTT.

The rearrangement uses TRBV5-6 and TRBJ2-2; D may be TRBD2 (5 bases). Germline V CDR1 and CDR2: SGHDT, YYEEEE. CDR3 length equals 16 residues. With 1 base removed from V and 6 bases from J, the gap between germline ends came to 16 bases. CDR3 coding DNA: TGTGCCAGCAGCTTGTTTAACAGAGGGTCATCCGGGGAGCTGTTTTTT. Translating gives CASSLFNRGSSGELFF.

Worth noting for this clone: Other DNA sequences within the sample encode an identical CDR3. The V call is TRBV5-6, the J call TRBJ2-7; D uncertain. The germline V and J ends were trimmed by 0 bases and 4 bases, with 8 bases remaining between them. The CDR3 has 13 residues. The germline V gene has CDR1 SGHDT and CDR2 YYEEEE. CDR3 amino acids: CASSLAGLYEQYF. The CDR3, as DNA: TGTGCCAGCAGCTTGGCAGGCCTATACGAGCAGTACTTC.

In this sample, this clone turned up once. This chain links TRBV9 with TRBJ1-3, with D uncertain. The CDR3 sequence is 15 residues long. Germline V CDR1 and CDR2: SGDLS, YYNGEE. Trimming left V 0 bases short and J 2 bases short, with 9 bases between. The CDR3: CASSVEGWAGNTIYF. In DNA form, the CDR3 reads TGTGCCAGCAGCGTAGAAGGATGGGCTGGAAACACCATATATTTT.

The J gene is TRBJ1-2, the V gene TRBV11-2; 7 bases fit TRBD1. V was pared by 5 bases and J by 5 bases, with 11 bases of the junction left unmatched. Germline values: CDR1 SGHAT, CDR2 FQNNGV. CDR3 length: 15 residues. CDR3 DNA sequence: TGTGCCAGCAGCCCAACCGGGACAGAATTTTATGGCTACACCTTC. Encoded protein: CASSPTGTEFYGYTF.

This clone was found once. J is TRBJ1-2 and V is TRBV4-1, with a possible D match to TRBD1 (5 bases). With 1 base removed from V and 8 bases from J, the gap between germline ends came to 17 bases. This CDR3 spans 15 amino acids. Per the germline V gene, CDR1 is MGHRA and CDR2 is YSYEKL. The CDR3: CASSQARQGSGGYTF. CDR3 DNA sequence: TGCGCCAGCAGCCAAGCGCGTCAGGGCTCGGGGGGCTACACCTTC.

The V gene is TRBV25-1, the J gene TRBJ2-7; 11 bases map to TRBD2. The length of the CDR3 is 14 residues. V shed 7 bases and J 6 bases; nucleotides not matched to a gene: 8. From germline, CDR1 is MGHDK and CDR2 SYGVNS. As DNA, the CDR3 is TGTGCCAGCACCATAGCGGGAGGGCCCAGCGAGCAGTACTTC. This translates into CASTIAGGPSEQYF.

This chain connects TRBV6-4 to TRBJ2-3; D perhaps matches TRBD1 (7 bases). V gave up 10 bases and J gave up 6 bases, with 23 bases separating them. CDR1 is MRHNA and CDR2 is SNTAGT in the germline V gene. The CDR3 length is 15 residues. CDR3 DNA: TGTGCCACCCCGGCTAGGGGGGCCAGGGGGGATACGCAGTATTTT. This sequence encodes CATPARGARGDTQYF.

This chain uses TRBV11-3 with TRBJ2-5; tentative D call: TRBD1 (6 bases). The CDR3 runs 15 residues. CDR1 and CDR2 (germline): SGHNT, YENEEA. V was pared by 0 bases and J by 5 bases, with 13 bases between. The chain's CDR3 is CASSLDGQPGETQYF. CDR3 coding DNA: TGTGCCAGCAGCTTAGATGGACAGCCAGGGGAGACCCAGTACTTC.

The CDR3 sequence: CASRISISGANVLTF. DNA for the CDR3: TGTGCCAGTCGGATATCAATCTCTGGGGCCAACGTCCTGACTTTC. V and J are TRBV19 and TRBJ2-6, with D hard to call. The germline V gene has CDR1 LNHDA and CDR2 SQIVND (reference sequence). V was cut by 8 bases and J by 0 bases, with 11 bases left in between. CDR3 size: 15 residues.

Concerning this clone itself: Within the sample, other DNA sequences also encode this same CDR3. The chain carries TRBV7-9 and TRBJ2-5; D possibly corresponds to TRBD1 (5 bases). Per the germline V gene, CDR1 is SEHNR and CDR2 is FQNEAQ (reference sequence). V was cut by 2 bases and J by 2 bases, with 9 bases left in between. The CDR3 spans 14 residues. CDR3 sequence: CASSLRTLQETQYF. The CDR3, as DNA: TGTGCCAGCAGCTTAAGGACACTACAAGAGACCCAGTACTTC.

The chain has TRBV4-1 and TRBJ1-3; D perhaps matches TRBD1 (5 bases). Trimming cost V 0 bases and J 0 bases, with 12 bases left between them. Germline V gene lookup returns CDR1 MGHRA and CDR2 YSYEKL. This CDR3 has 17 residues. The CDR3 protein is CASSQEGEGFSGNTIYF. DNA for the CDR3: TGCGCCAGCAGCCAAGAGGGGGAGGGGTTCTCTGGAAACACCATATATTTT.

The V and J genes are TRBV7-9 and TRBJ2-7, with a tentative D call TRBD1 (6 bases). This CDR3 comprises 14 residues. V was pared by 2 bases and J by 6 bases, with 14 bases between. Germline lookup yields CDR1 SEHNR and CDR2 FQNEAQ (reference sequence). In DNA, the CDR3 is TGTGCCAGCAGCTTAAATATCACAGGGATCGAGCAGTACTTC. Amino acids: CASSLNITGIEQYF.

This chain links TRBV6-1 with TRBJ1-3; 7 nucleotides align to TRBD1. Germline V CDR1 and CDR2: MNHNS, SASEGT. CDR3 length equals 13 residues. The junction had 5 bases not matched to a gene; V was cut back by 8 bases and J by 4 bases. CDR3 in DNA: TGTGCCAGCTCTACAGGGGCAGGAAACACCATATATTTT. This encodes CASSTGAGNTIYF.

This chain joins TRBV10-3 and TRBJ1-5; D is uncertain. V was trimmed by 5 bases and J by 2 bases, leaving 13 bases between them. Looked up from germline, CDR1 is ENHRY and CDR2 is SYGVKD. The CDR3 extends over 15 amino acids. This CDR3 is CAISSGQEGNQPQHF. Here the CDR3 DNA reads TGTGCCATCAGTTCCGGCCAGGAGGGCAATCAGCCCCAGCATTTT.

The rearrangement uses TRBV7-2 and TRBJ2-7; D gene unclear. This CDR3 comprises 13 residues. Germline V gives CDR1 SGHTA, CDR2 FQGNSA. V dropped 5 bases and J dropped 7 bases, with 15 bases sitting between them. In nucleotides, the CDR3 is TGTGCCAGCAGCCAGCCCACGGTAGGGGAGCAGTACTTC. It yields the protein CASSQPTVGEQYF.

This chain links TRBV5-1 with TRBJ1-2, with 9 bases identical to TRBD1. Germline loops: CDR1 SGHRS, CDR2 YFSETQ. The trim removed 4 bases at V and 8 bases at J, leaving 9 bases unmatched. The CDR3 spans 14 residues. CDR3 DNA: TGCGCCAGCAGCGGGACAGGGCGGCTTAACGGCTACACCTTC. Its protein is CASSGTGRLNGYTF.

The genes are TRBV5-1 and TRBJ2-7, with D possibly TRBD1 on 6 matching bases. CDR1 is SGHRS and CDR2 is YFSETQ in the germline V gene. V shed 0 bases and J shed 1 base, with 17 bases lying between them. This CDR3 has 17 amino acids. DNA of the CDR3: TGCGCCAGCAGCTTGGTGCCGGCTACGGGACAATCCTACGAGCAGTACTTC. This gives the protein CASSLVPATGQSYEQYF.

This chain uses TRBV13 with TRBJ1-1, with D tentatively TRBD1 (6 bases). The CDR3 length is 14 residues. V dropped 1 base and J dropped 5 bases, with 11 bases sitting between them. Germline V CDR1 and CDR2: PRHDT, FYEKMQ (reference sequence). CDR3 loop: CASSLEGGRTEAFF. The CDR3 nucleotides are TGTGCCAGCAGCTTAGAGGGGGGGCGGACTGAAGCTTTCTTT.

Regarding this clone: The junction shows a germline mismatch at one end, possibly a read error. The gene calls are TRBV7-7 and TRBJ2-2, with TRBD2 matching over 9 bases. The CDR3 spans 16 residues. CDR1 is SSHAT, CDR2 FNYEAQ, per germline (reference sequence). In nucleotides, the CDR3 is TGTGCTAGCAGCACCATAGCGGGGGTGAACACCGGGGAGCTGTTTTTT. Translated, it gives CASSTIAGVNTGELFF. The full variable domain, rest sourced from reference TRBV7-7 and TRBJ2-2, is GAGVSQSPRYKVTKRGQDVTLRCDPISSHATLYWYQQALGQGPEFLTYFNYEAQPDKSGLPSDRFSAERPEGSISTLTIQRTEQRDSAMYRCASSTIAGVNTGELFFGEGSRLTVL.

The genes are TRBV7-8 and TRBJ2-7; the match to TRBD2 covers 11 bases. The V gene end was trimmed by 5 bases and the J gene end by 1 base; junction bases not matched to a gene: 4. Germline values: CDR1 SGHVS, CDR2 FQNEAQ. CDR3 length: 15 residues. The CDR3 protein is CASSLTSGSSYEQYF. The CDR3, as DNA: TGTGCCAGCAGCCTAACTAGCGGGAGTTCCTACGAGCAGTACTTC.

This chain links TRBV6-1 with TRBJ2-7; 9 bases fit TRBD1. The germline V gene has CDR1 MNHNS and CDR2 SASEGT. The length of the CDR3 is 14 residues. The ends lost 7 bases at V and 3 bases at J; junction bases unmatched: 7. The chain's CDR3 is CASTSGQGYYEQYF. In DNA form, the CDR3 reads TGTGCCAGCACTTCGGGACAGGGATACTACGAGCAGTACTTC.

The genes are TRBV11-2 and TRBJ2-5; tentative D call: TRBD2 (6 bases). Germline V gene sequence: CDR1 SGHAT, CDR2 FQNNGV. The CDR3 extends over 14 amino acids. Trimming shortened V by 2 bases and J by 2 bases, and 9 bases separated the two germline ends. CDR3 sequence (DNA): TGTGCCAGCAGCTTACTGGACTATCAAGAGACCCAGTACTTC. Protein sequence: CASSLLDYQETQYF.

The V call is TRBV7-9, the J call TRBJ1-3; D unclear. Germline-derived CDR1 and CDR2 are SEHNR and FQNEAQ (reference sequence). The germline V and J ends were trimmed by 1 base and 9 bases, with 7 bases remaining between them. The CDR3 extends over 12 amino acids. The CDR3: CASSLGTLTIYF. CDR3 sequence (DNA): TGTGCCAGCAGCTTAGGAACCCTCACCATATATTTT.

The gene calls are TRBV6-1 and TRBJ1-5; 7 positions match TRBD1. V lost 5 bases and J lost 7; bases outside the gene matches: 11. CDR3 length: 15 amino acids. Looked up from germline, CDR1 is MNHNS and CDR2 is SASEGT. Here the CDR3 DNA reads TGTGCCAGCAGTCCAGGGGGGTTATCGGCACAGCCCCAGCATTTT. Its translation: CASSPGGLSAQPQHF.